The source of this TCR beta chain is a study of early stage breast cancer tumors. Across the study: The ER+/PR+/HER2- tumors included 7 to 9 ductal and a handful of lobular carcinomas.

V was cut by 3 bases and J by 3 bases, with 9 bases left in between. The germline V gene encodes CDR1 SGHNT and CDR2 YENEEA. This CDR3 is 14 amino acids long. TCRdb keeps only in-frame clones here, not all; method: immunoSEQ multiplex PCR. In the table there are about 29,000 clones, just under 85% of which are singletons. Sequencing used blood. The rearrangement uses TRBV11-3 and TRBJ1-5; tentatively, D is TRBD1 (5 bases). The receptor comes from a person aged 45 to 59 with breast cancer. The CDR3 DNA follows: TGTGCCAGCAGCTTCAAGGGGTTCAATCAGCCCCAGCATTTT. Its protein is CASSFKGFNQPQHF. Full variable domain (outside the CDR3, taken from reference TRBV11-3 and TRBJ1-5): EAGVVQSPRYKIIEKKQPVAFWCNPISGHNTLYWYLQNLGQGPELLIRYENEEAVDDSQLPKDRFSAERLKGVDSTLKIQPAELGDSAVYLCASSFKGFNQPQHFGDGTRLSIL.